These 23 T cell receptor beta chains came from one sample sequenced in a study of blood T cell repertoires in COVID-19. Here immunoSEQ multiplex PCR was the method, and the copy in TCRdb shows in-frame clones only, minus some. The sample records about 220,000 clones, 70% to 85% being singletons. The sequenced material came from peripheral blood. These receptor sequences come from a man in his fifties with active or convalescent COVID-19.

The genes are TRBV3-1 (or the pseudogene TRBV3-2) and TRBJ2-3; 8 bases are shared with TRBD2. V lost 1 base to trimming and J lost 2 bases; unmatched junction nucleotides: 5. CDR1 and CDR2 from the germline V gene are LGHDT and YNNKEL (reference sequence). The CDR3 is 16 amino acids. CDR3 region: CASSQAAGGPTDTQYF. The CDR3 DNA reads TGTGCCAGCAGCCAAGCGGCGGGAGGCCCCACAGATACGCAGTATTTT.

CDR3 nucleotide sequence: TGTGCCAGCGGGGGGAGGGGCTGGGCTGAAGCTTTCTTT. It specifies CASGGRGWAEAFF. This chain connects TRBV28 to TRBJ1-1; D may be TRBD1 (5 bases). The V gene lost 8 bases and the J gene lost 6 bases, with 16 bases spanning the gap. This CDR3 is 13 amino acids long. Germline CDR1 MDHEN, CDR2 SYDVKM.

About this clone: Different DNA sequences within this sample yield the same CDR3. The V call is TRBV7-2, the J call TRBJ1-2, with D possibly being TRBD1 (6 bases). The CDR3 has 13 amino acids. CDR1 and CDR2 from the germline V gene are SGHTA and FQGNSA. Between the trimmed V and J ends, which lost 2 bases and 4 bases, there was a span of 8 bases. The CDR3 nucleotides read TGTGCCAGCAGCTTACGAGGGGGCTATGGCTACACCTTC. Residues: CASSLRGGYGYTF.

The chain combines TRBV4-1 with TRBJ2-5, with D maybe TRBD2 (7 bases). The CDR3 totals 16 residues. Trimming shortened V by 4 bases and J by 5 bases, and 20 bases separated the two germline ends. Germline V gene data show CDR1 as MGHRA and CDR2 as YSYEKL. The CDR3 DNA follows: TGCGCCAGCAGCCGCCGCGTAGGGGGAGGGAGTGAGACCCAGTACTTC. Translation: CASSRRVGGGSETQYF.

This clone was observed once. The rearrangement links TRBV6-5 to TRBJ2-7, with a tentative D call TRBD1 (6 bases). The germline V and J ends were trimmed by 5 bases and 6 bases, with 11 bases remaining between them. Germline V gives CDR1 MNHEY, CDR2 SVGAGI. This CDR3 comprises 12 residues. Written as DNA, the CDR3 is TGTGCCAGCAGTATACAGGGTGCCGAGCAGTACTTC. Translation gives CASSIQGAEQYF.

The rearrangement uses TRBV2 and TRBJ2-4; 15 bases match TRBD2. This CDR3 contains 18 residues. The germline CDR1 and CDR2 sequences are SNHLY and FYNNEI. The ends lost 4 bases at V and 0 bases at J; junction bases unmatched: 4. The CDR3 protein is CASSGGLAGGIAKNIQYF. The CDR3 bases are TGTGCCAGCAGTGGAGGACTAGCGGGAGGGATAGCCAAAAACATTCAGTACTTC.

The sample holds a few counts of this clone. The chain links TRBV4-3 to TRBJ1-2, with D hard to call. Germline V lookup: CDR1 LGHNA, CDR2 YSLEER. The V gene lost 1 base and the J gene lost 1 base, with 10 bases spanning the gap. This CDR3 contains 15 residues. As DNA, the CDR3 is TGCGCCAGCAGCCAAGGGCACACCTTTAACTATGGCTACACCTTC. This gives the protein CASSQGHTFNYGYTF.

A word on this clone: An end of the junction does not agree with germline; a read error may underlie this. This chain uses TRBV7-7 with TRBJ2-3; TRBD1 matches at 9 bases. The CDR3 is made up of 13 amino acids. Germline loops: CDR1 SSHAT, CDR2 FNYEAQ (reference sequence). CDR3 nucleotide sequence: TGTGCTAGCAGTACAGGGGGCCTAGATACGCAGTATTTT. Its protein product is CASSTGGLDTQYF.

V and J are TRBV12-3 or TRBV12-4 and TRBJ2-7; possible D gene TRBD2, 5 bases. The CDR3 covers 13 residues. Trimming took off 6 bases at V and 2 bases at J, with 11 bases between the two ends. The CDR3: CASSQGLAYEQYV. CDR3 in DNA: TGTGCCAGCAGCCAAGGACTCGCCTACGAGCAGTACGTC.

The genes are TRBV28 and TRBJ1-2; 8 bases are a match to TRBD1. Germline V gene data show CDR1 as MDHEN and CDR2 as SYDVKM. The CDR3 is 13 residues long. V gave up 5 bases and J gave up 6 bases; unmatched junction bases: 5. CDR3 in amino acids: CASSPRGPHGYTF. DNA of the CDR3: TGTGCCAGCAGTCCCAGGGGGCCCCATGGCTACACCTTC.

This clone was recorded many times. This sample also contains other DNA sequences that code for the same CDR3. This chain links TRBV7-9 with TRBJ2-3, with 10 bases that match TRBD2. The CDR3 is 15 residues long. V lost 4 bases and J lost 1; bases outside the gene matches: 2. Germline V gives CDR1 SEHNR, CDR2 FQNEAQ (reference sequence). The CDR3 spells CASSSLAGGTDTQYF. Written as DNA, the CDR3 is TGTGCCAGCAGCTCTCTAGCGGGAGGCACAGATACGCAGTATTTT.

The genes are TRBV19 and TRBJ1-1, with D maybe TRBD1 (5 bases). Looked up from germline, CDR1 is LNHDA and CDR2 is SQIVND (reference sequence). Deletions cut 3 bases from V and 4 bases from J, with 9 bases between. The CDR3 spans 13 residues. Here the CDR3 DNA reads TGTGCCAGTAGTATGGGGGGGGGCACTGAAGCTTTCTTT. It is translated as CASSMGGGTEAFF.

The sample holds one count of this clone. V is TRBV6-9 and J is TRBJ1-1, with TRBD1 identical over 8 bases. Germline loops: CDR1 MNHGY, CDR2 SVAAGI. V gave up 6 bases and J gave up 4 bases; unmatched junction bases: 4. This CDR3 has 13 amino acids. The CDR3 DNA sequence: TGTGCCAGCAGGCCAGGGGGCTGCACTGAAGCTTTCTTT. Its translation: CASRPGGCTEAFF.

The chain links TRBV7-9 to TRBJ2-7; 7 bases agree with TRBD1. The junction had 7 bases not matched to a gene; V was cut back by 5 bases and J by 9 bases. Germline V gene data show CDR1 as SEHNR and CDR2 as FQNEAQ (reference sequence). The CDR3 spans 12 residues. In DNA form, the CDR3 reads TGTGCCAGCAGCAGGGACAGCGGTGTGCAGTACTTC. It is translated as CASSRDSGVQYF.

The chain employs TRBV28 and TRBJ2-7; unclear D gene. CDR1 and CDR2 (germline): MDHEN, SYDVKM. This CDR3 has 10 residues. CDR3 region: CASSLMRLNV. CDR3 nucleotides: TGTGCCAGCAGTTTAATGAGACTTAACGTC.

The V gene is TRBV6-2 or TRBV6-3, the J gene TRBJ1-1; D gene uncertain. V shed 0 bases and J shed 0 bases, with 8 bases lying between them. There are 15 residues in the CDR3. Germline-derived CDR1 and CDR2 are MNHEY and SVGEGT. The CDR3 here is CASSYSGELNTEAFF. CDR3 nucleotide sequence: TGTGCCAGCAGTTACTCGGGAGAACTGAACACTGAAGCTTTCTTT.

This chain connects TRBV29-1 to TRBJ2-1; a possible D gene is TRBD1 (6 bases). Per the germline V gene, CDR1 is SQVTM and CDR2 is ANQGSEA. V dropped 7 bases and J dropped 4 bases, with 14 bases sitting between them. The CDR3 is made up of 13 amino acids. The CDR3 spells CSGAGELYNEQFF. As DNA, the CDR3 is TGCAGCGGGGCAGGGGAACTTTACAATGAGCAGTTCTTC.

V and J are TRBV10-3 and TRBJ2-2, with D tentatively TRBD2 (6 bases). Trimming removed 0 bases at V and 7 bases at J, with 12 bases between. This CDR3 contains 15 residues. Looked up from germline, CDR1 is ENHRY and CDR2 is SYGVKD. CDR3 nucleotides: TGTGCCATCAGTGAGTCCGGCGGGGCCGTCGGGGAGCTGTTTTTT. This gives the protein CAISESGGAVGELFF.

The rearrangement links TRBV20-1 to TRBJ2-5; a possible D gene is TRBD2 (7 bases). The CDR3 extends over 13 amino acids. V lost 3 bases and J lost 6, with 14 bases in between. Per the germline V gene, CDR1 is DFQATT and CDR2 is SNEGSKA (reference sequence). The CDR3: CSASGGGGQTQYF. The CDR3, as DNA: TGCAGTGCTAGTGGGGGCGGGGGTCAGACCCAGTACTTC.

The chain joins TRBV28 to TRBJ1-5; D remains unclear. V was cut by 2 bases and J by 6 bases, with 5 bases left in between. This CDR3 spans 12 amino acids. Germline-derived CDR1 and CDR2 are MDHEN and SYDVKM. CDR3: CASSLTGQPQHF. The CDR3, as DNA: TGTGCCAGCAGTTTAACGGGTCAGCCCCAGCATTTT.

This clone was counted a single time. The CDR3 coding sequence is TGTGCCAGCAGCCAAGGAATAGCGGGAGAAGATACGCAGTATTTT. Translation: CASSQGIAGEDTQYF. The chain uses TRBV3-1 (or the pseudogene TRBV3-2) and TRBJ2-3, with 9 bases lining up with TRBD2. The CDR3 extends over 15 amino acids. CDR1 is LGHDT and CDR2 is YNNKEL in the germline V gene (reference sequence). Unmatched junction bases numbered 4, after V lost 1 base and J lost 5 bases.

The rearrangement links TRBV7-6 to TRBJ2-5; 9 bases align to TRBD2. This CDR3 has 18 amino acids. The V gene's germline CDR1 is SGHVS and CDR2 FNYEAQ. V trimming: 1 base; J trimming: 4 bases; junction bases outside the gene matches: 13. This CDR3 reads CASSLGPLQRGVGETQYF. The CDR3, as DNA: TGTGCCAGCAGCTTAGGACCCCTTCAGCGGGGGGTGGGAGAGACCCAGTACTTC. Based on the CDR3 plus reference TRBV7-6 and TRBJ2-5, the full variable domain is GAGVSQSPRYKVTKRGQDVALRCDPISGHVSLYWYRQALGQGPEFLTYFNYEAQQDKSGLPNDRFSAERPEGSISTLTIQRTEQRDSAMYRCASSLGPLQRGVGETQYFGPGTRLLVL.

The chain carries TRBV27 and TRBJ2-5; 8 nucleotides align to TRBD2. The CDR3 sequence is 13 residues long. Germline V gene sequence: CDR1 MNHEY, CDR2 SMNVEV (reference sequence). The J segment lost 6 bases and the V segment lost 5 bases, leaving 5 bases of the junction unmatched. The CDR3 DNA follows: TGTGCCAGCAGTGTGAGCGGGAGAAAGACCCAGTACTTC. Translation gives CASSVSGRKTQYF.